This T cell receptor beta chain was observed in a study of human T cells and chemical hapten exposure. Sample time point: patch test 1, 2 weeks after DPC sensitization. Treatment described: therapeutic diphenylcyclopropenone sensitization with weekly scalp DPC. Extraction of total RNA was performed on unfractionated whole blood. TCRdb re-called the RACE reads with MiXCR, one entry per CDR3 protein. The top ten clones hold about 2.2% of a sample with 380,000 or so distinct CDR3 sequences, approximately 5.1% of them seen once. Unmatched junction bases numbered 12, after V lost 1 base and J lost 9 bases. CDR3 length equals 16 residues. Germline CDR1 reads SGHTA; CDR2 reads FQGNSA. This clonotype appeared many times.

V gene TRBV7-2 combines with J gene TRBJ2-1, with 7 nucleotides matching TRBD2. The receptor was isolated from a woman aged 45-60 years with alopecia areata. Some clones in this sample may be carry-over from other donors' samples. The sequences come from whole blood, collected in connection with sensitization to the hapten diphenylcyclopropenone (DPC). The CDR3 DNA sequence: TGTGCCAGCAGCTTAGTGAGCGGGAACAGAGTCGGTGAGCAGTTCTTC. As protein: CASSLVSGNRVGEQFF.